This T cell receptor (beta chain) was recovered during a study of blood T cells in healthy people across ages. The study's findings and limits: Because sorting was not performed, PBMCs prevented conclusive naive versus antigen-experienced comparison. A strong correlation between TCR beta diversity and naive T cell percentage was seen.

Germline lookup yields CDR1 SGHRS and CDR2 YFSETQ. CDR3 size: 14 residues. Regarding this clonotype: Its antigen is still unknown. A read error may produce the germline difference seen at one junction end.

Next came a second PCR, run for roughly 6 to 11 cycles, which used a sample-barcoded 5' primer along with a J-beta primer mix. Each cDNA molecule received a tag from a template-switch adaptor that had 12 random nucleotides. TCRdb redid the calling of the 5' RACE reads with MiXCR, one entry per CDR3 protein. The sample has around 1,500,000 distinct CDR3 sequences, approximately 40% seen once. Aged roughly 6 to 100, donors were systemically healthy Caucasians from Russia. This clonotype was sampled from a woman younger than 35 in good health. The sequenced sample consisted of blood. The J gene is TRBJ1-4, the V gene TRBV5-1, with D possibly matching TRBD1 (5 bases). CDR3 loop: CASSLAGTNEKLFF. For the CDR3, the DNA is TGTGCCAGCAGCTTGGCAGGGACTAATGAAAAACTGTTTTTT.